The 32 T cell receptor beta chains presented below share a single source sample, sequenced in a study of CD8+ T cells in alopecia areata. Extracted RNA was reverse transcribed, and the resulting cDNA served as sequencing template. Only in-frame clones appear in the TCRdb table, and some are missing; sequencing was by immunoSEQ multiplex PCR. The sample contains around 300,000 clones, around three fifths of which appear only once. Treatment in this sample: oral pan-JAK inhibitor, 5-10 mg twice daily. The material sequenced was CD4+ T cells sorted from blood, taken at approximately week 52, from a patient treated with tofacitinib. The receptors were gathered from a human donor with alopecia areata.

The chain uses TRBV5-5 and TRBJ1-6, with D tentatively TRBD1 (5 bases). Between the trimmed V and J ends, which lost 6 bases and 6 bases, there was a span of 16 bases. CDR3 length equals 15 residues. Germline loops: CDR1 SGHKS, CDR2 YYEKEE (reference sequence). As DNA, the CDR3 is TGTGCCAGCACCCTCTTGAGCGGGACTAATTCACCCCTCCACTTT. Its translation: CASTLLSGTNSPLHF. The full variable domain, with the rest looked up from reference TRBV5-5 and TRBJ1-6, is DAGVTQSPTHLIKTRGQQVTLRCSPISGHKSVSWYQQVLGQGPQFIFQYYEKEERGRGNFPDRFSARQFPNYSSELNVNALLLGDSALYLCASTLLSGTNSPLHFGNGTRLTVT.

This chain connects TRBV29-1 to TRBJ2-5, with D possibly being TRBD2 (5 bases). This CDR3 contains 10 residues. Trimming left V 6 bases short and J 5 bases short, with 7 bases between. Germline assignment: CDR1 SQVTM and CDR2 ANQGSEA. The CDR3 DNA reads TGCAGCGTCTGGGAGGAGACCCAGTACTTC. Amino acid sequence: CSVWEETQYF.

The V call is TRBV29-1, the J call TRBJ1-4, with D possibly being TRBD1 (5 bases). The germline V and J ends were trimmed by 5 bases and 7 bases, with 14 bases remaining between them. The CDR3 extends over 13 amino acids. Germline CDR1 SQVTM, CDR2 ANQGSEA. The CDR3 protein is CSVKRQSVEKLFF. Written as DNA, the CDR3 is TGCAGCGTTAAACGACAGTCTGTTGAAAAACTGTTTTTT.

This rearrangement joins TRBV6-5 to TRBJ2-4; D remains ambiguous. This CDR3 has 11 residues. Germline CDR1 reads MNHEY; CDR2 reads SVGAGI. V was shortened by 6 bases and J by 8 bases, with 8 bases between the two germline ends. CDR3 amino acids: CASRGGDIQYF. CDR3 DNA: TGTGCCAGCAGGGGCGGTGACATTCAGTACTTC.

This chain connects TRBV25-1 to TRBJ1-2; D not resolved. CDR1 is MGHDK and CDR2 is SYGVNS in the germline V gene. Trimming cost V 1 base and J 2 bases, with 8 bases left between them. The CDR3 spans 14 residues. This chain's CDR3 is CASSELGANYGYTF. The CDR3, as DNA: TGTGCCAGCAGTGAATTGGGCGCCAACTATGGCTACACCTTC.

The chain has TRBV29-1 and TRBJ1-2; TRBD1 agrees at 7 bases. The CDR3 sequence is 13 residues long. CDR1 and CDR2 (germline): SQVTM, ANQGSEA. V shed 5 bases and J 3 bases; nucleotides not matched to a gene: 6. Here the CDR3 DNA reads TGCAGCGTTCGACAGGGCGGGGACTATGGCTACACCTTC. This codes for CSVRQGGDYGYTF.

The chain uses TRBV9 and TRBJ1-3; D is unresolved. The CDR3 is 13 residues long. Trimming pared 3 bases from V and 2 bases from J, leaving 6 bases between. Germline assignment: CDR1 SGDLS and CDR2 YYNGEE. The CDR3 DNA reads as TGTGCCAGCAGCGCGACAACTGGAAACACCATATATTTT. Translated, it gives CASSATTGNTIYF.

This clone was observed a single time. The genes are TRBV29-1 and TRBJ2-7; D is ambiguous. Germline V gives CDR1 SQVTM, CDR2 ANQGSEA. V dropped 3 bases and J dropped 5 bases, with 11 bases sitting between them. This CDR3 region has 12 residues. The CDR3 sequence: CSVDKGSDEQYF. The DNA for the CDR3 is TGCAGCGTTGATAAGGGATCGGACGAGCAGTACTTC.

This clone appeared a single time. V and J are TRBV19 and TRBJ2-3, with 7 bases lining up with TRBD1. The trim removed 11 bases at V and 2 bases at J, leaving 7 bases unmatched. The length of the CDR3 is 13 residues. Per germline, CDR1 LNHDA and CDR2 SQIVND (reference sequence). In DNA form, the CDR3 reads TGTGCCGTTATCGACAGGGACACAGATACGCAGTATTTT. Translating it yields CAVIDRDTDTQYF.

The V and J genes are TRBV7-2 and TRBJ2-1; no firm D call. The V gene's germline CDR1 is SGHTA and CDR2 FQGNSA. CDR3 length equals 16 residues. The V gene lost 0 bases and the J gene lost 0 bases, with 9 bases spanning the gap. The CDR3 loop reads CASSLASKSSYNEQFF. Here the CDR3 DNA reads TGTGCCAGCAGCTTAGCGTCTAAAAGCTCCTACAATGAGCAGTTCTTC.

This clone turned up a few times. The V call is TRBV2, the J call TRBJ2-5; the D gene is possibly TRBD1 (5 bases). Trimming pared 8 bases from V and 3 bases from J, leaving 16 bases between. Germline values: CDR1 SNHLY, CDR2 FYNNEI. The CDR3 is 14 residues long. This CDR3 reads CASSRLTEEETQYF. CDR3 DNA: TGTGCCAGCTCCAGGCTGACAGAAGAAGAGACCCAGTACTTC.

The CDR3 here is CASSLGPTGTGELFF. CDR3 bases: TGTGCCAGCAGCTTAGGACCGACAGGGACCGGGGAGCTGTTTTTT. V gene TRBV7-2 combines with J gene TRBJ2-2; the match to TRBD1 covers 7 bases. CDR1 is SGHTA and CDR2 is FQGNSA in the germline V gene. CDR3 length: 15 residues. Unmatched junction bases numbered 4, after V lost 1 base and J lost 5 bases.

In its sample, this clone was seen a few times. This chain uses TRBV29-1 with TRBJ1-2; D is perhaps TRBD1 (6 bases). This CDR3 has 13 amino acids. V lost 7 bases, J lost 1 base, and 13 bases lay in between. The germline V gene encodes CDR1 SQVTM and CDR2 ANQGSEA. CDR3 nucleotides: TGCAGCGCCACTGACAGGCATAACTATGGCTACACCTTC. Translating gives CSATDRHNYGYTF.

V usage is TRBV29-1 and J usage is TRBJ1-5, with a weak D call TRBD1 (5 bases). This CDR3 is 13 amino acids long. The germline V gene encodes CDR1 SQVTM and CDR2 ANQGSEA. The ends were cut back, 6 bases at V and 6 bases at J, with 15 bases in the middle. The chain's CDR3 is CSVQPGGGQPQHF. As DNA, the CDR3 is TGCAGCGTCCAACCGGGGGGGGGTCAGCCCCAGCATTTT.

The chain uses TRBV10-1 and TRBJ2-7; a possible D gene is TRBD1 (5 bases). The CDR3 is 13 amino acids. The germline V gene encodes CDR1 WNHNN and CDR2 SYGVQD (reference sequence). With 7 bases removed from V and 0 bases from J, the gap between germline ends came to 10 bases. Here the CDR3 reads CASKRGASYEQYF. The CDR3 DNA is TGCGCCAGCAAAAGGGGCGCCTCCTACGAGCAGTACTTC.

The V gene is TRBV4-1, the J gene TRBJ1-2, with D maybe TRBD1 (5 bases). The CDR3 extends over 13 amino acids. V was pared by 1 base and J by 6 bases, with 9 bases between. CDR1 is MGHRA and CDR2 is YSYEKL in the germline V gene. The CDR3 spells CASSQAQGNGYTF. CDR3 bases: TGCGCCAGCAGCCAAGCCCAGGGAAATGGCTACACCTTC.

This chain uses TRBV29-1 with TRBJ2-5; no clear D. In germline, CDR1 is SQVTM, CDR2 ANQGSEA. Between the trimmed V and J ends, which lost 4 bases and 2 bases, there was a span of 11 bases. The CDR3 has 13 amino acids. The CDR3 is CSVGKGWQETQYF. CDR3 DNA: TGCAGCGTTGGAAAAGGTTGGCAAGAGACCCAGTACTTC.

The CDR3 DNA reads as TGTGCCAGCAGCTTAACGGTCTACAATGAGCAGTTCTTC. Translated, it gives CASSLTVYNEQFF. The chain links TRBV7-2 to TRBJ2-1, with D unclear. CDR1 and CDR2 from the germline V gene are SGHTA and FQGNSA. The CDR3 length is 13 residues. Trimming took 2 bases from V and 3 from J, leaving 5 bases between them.

The V and J genes are TRBV25-1 and TRBJ2-5; possibly TRBD1 or TRBD2 for D (6 bases each). Trimming shortened V by 6 bases and J by 5 bases, and 16 bases separated the two germline ends. Germline V gene data show CDR1 as MGHDK and CDR2 as SYGVNS. The CDR3 is 14 amino acids. CDR3 residues: CASSRDRGGETQYF. The CDR3 region has the DNA TGTGCCAGCAGCAGGGATCGAGGGGGGGAGACCCAGTACTTC.

V gene TRBV29-1 combines with J gene TRBJ2-5; TRBD2 is a possible D gene (5 bases). V shed 6 bases and J shed 4 bases, with 12 bases lying between them. The CDR3 has 12 amino acids. CDR1 and CDR2 from the germline V gene are SQVTM and ANQGSEA. The CDR3 nucleotides are TGCAGCGTGGCCCGGAGCGGAGAGACCCAGTACTTC. It codes for CSVARSGETQYF.

CDR3 sequence: CAWSRWEGGDTQYF. In DNA, the CDR3 is TGTGCCTGGAGCCGGTGGGAGGGGGGAGATACGCAGTATTTT. The chain carries TRBV30 and TRBJ2-3; D possibly corresponds to TRBD2 (7 bases). V was pared by 3 bases and J by 5 bases, with 15 bases between. Germline loops: CDR1 GTSNPN, CDR2 SVGIG (reference sequence). The CDR3 covers 14 residues.

The V gene is TRBV11-2, the J gene TRBJ2-7; D possibly uses TRBD1 or TRBD2 (5 bases each). There are 11 residues in the CDR3. The germline gives CDR1 SGHAT, CDR2 FQNNGV. V lost 2 bases, J lost 12 bases, and 11 bases lay in between. The CDR3 loop is CASSLNGASYF. In nucleotides, the CDR3 is TGTGCCAGCAGCTTAAACGGGGCCTCGTACTTC.

The CDR3 region is CASSPLQGGQIAKNIQYF. The CDR3 nucleotides are TGTGCCAGCTCACCCCTCCAGGGGGGCCAAATAGCCAAAAACATTCAGTACTTC. This chain uses TRBV18 with TRBJ2-4; tentative D call: TRBD1 (7 bases). This CDR3 region has 18 residues. The germline V and J ends were trimmed by 3 bases and 0 bases, with 18 bases remaining between them. Germline CDR1 KGHSH, CDR2 LQKENI.

This clone has a handful of counts. The CDR3: CASSDVRLAGELFF. The CDR3 DNA reads as TGTGCCAGCAGTGACGTCCGATTGGCCGGGGAGCTGTTTTTT. The gene calls are TRBV2 and TRBJ2-2; D not resolved. CDR3 length: 14 amino acids. Germline CDR1 reads SNHLY; CDR2 reads FYNNEI. The germline V and J ends were trimmed by 3 bases and 6 bases, with 11 bases remaining between them.

The rearrangement uses TRBV5-1 and TRBJ2-3; the D is unclear. CDR3 length: 14 residues. The germline CDR1 and CDR2 sequences are SGHRS and YFSETQ. V was shortened by 3 bases and J by 2 bases, with 10 bases between the two germline ends. CDR3 residues: CASSSTPHTDTQYF. Here the CDR3 DNA reads TGCGCCAGCAGCTCAACCCCACACACAGATACGCAGTATTTT. The complete variable domain, with remaining parts taken from reference TRBV5-1 and TRBJ2-3, reads KAGVTQTPRYLIKTRGQQVTLSCSPISGHRSVSWYQQTPGQGLQFLFEYFSETQRNKGNFPGRFSGRQFSNSRSEMNVSTLELGDSALYLCASSSTPHTDTQYFGPGTRLTVL.

Only one count was recorded for this clone. The chain uses TRBV30 and TRBJ1-5; D remains unclear. Trimming removed 0 bases from V and 1 base from J, with 7 bases in between. Germline loops: CDR1 GTSNPN, CDR2 SVGIG (reference sequence). CDR3 size: 14 residues. This CDR3 is CAWSVRRSNQPQHF. For the CDR3, the DNA is TGTGCCTGGAGTGTACGCAGGAGCAATCAGCCCCAGCATTTT.

The chain links TRBV29-1 to TRBJ2-3, with 9 bases that match TRBD2. Per germline, CDR1 SQVTM and CDR2 ANQGSEA. This CDR3 has 14 amino acids. After removal of 3 bases from V and 6 bases from J, the junction contained 7 bases not matched to a gene. This chain's CDR3 is CSVDSAGGPDTQYF. The CDR3 coding sequence is TGCAGCGTTGACAGCGCGGGGGGGCCCGATACGCAGTATTTT.

The chain is built from TRBV4-3 and TRBJ1-1, with TRBD1 identical over 10 bases. The CDR3 spans 14 residues. Germline V gene data show CDR1 as LGHNA and CDR2 as YSLEER. V lost 0 bases and J lost 6; bases outside the gene matches: 1. The CDR3 spells CASSQDGTGAEAFF. The CDR3 coding sequence is TGCGCCAGCAGCCAAGATGGGACAGGGGCTGAAGCTTTCTTT.

The J gene is TRBJ2-7, the V gene TRBV10-3, with D possibly being TRBD1 (6 bases). From germline, CDR1 is ENHRY and CDR2 SYGVKD. Trimming took 0 bases from V and 3 from J, leaving 9 bases between them. CDR3 length equals 14 residues. For the CDR3, the DNA is TGTGCCATCAGTGAGTCCTCACAGGGCTACGAGCAGTACTTC. This sequence encodes CAISESSQGYEQYF.

V gene TRBV7-3 combines with J gene TRBJ2-1; D is perhaps TRBD1 or TRBD2 (5 bases each). The CDR3 is 13 residues long. Trimming took 5 bases from V and 7 from J, leaving 12 bases between them. Germline V lookup: CDR1 SGHTA, CDR2 FQGTGA. CDR3 coding DNA: TGTGCCAGCAGCAAGGGGAGATTGAATGAGCAGTTCTTC. Residues: CASSKGRLNEQFF.

This chain connects TRBV4-2 to TRBJ2-7, with D possibly TRBD2 on 6 matching bases. Trimming left V 1 base short and J 2 bases short, with 15 bases between. This CDR3 region has 16 residues. Germline V CDR1 and CDR2: LGHNA, YNFKEQ. CDR3 loop: CASSQAAGDSAYEQYF. Here the CDR3 DNA reads TGTGCCAGCAGCCAAGCCGCCGGGGACTCGGCCTACGAGCAGTACTTC.

The rearrangement links TRBV29-1 to TRBJ2-7; possibly TRBD1 or TRBD2 for D (5 bases each). Germline CDR1 reads SQVTM; CDR2 reads ANQGSEA. CDR3 length: 13 residues. V gave up 4 bases and J gave up 2 bases, with 12 bases separating them. DNA of the CDR3: TGCAGCGTTGTAGGGACGGCGACCTACGAGCAGTACTTC. It encodes CSVVGTATYEQYF.